Given below is one T cell receptor (beta chain) in context. No antigen is known for it. The run of the v3.0 immunoSEQ assay was at survey level. Measured with immunoSEQ multiplex PCR; TCRdb has only the in-frame clones, and not every one. The profile shows some 17,000 clones, about four fifths of them singletons. The data belong to a study of long-term antiretroviral therapy in people with HIV. Study conclusions and caveats: Repertoires looked antigen-experienced, with only a slight naive shift after ART. Subsequent to ART, diversity was augmented yet persisted below that of transplant donor controls. Dominating the repertoire at all time points were the clones that expanded before ART.

The length of the CDR3 is 14 residues. The V end was cut by 3 bases, the J end by 0 bases, with 8 bases between. Germline V gene lookup returns CDR1 SNHLY and CDR2 FYNNEI. V gene TRBV2 combines with J gene TRBJ1-1; D remains ambiguous. Source: unsorted PBMCs, taken about 2.4 years before starting antiretroviral therapy. The clonotype originates from a woman between 50 and 59 years old with HIV. In nucleotides, the CDR3 is TGTGCCAGCAGTGATAGTAAGATGAACACTGAAGCTTTCTTT. Translation: CASSDSKMNTEAFF. The whole variable domain, remainder taken from reference TRBV2 and TRBJ1-1, is EPEVTQTPSHQVTQMGQEVILRCVPISNHLYFYWYRQILGQKVEFLVSFYNNEISEKSEIFDDQFSVERPDGSNFTLKIRSTKLEDSAMYFCASSDSKMNTEAFFGQGTRLTVV.